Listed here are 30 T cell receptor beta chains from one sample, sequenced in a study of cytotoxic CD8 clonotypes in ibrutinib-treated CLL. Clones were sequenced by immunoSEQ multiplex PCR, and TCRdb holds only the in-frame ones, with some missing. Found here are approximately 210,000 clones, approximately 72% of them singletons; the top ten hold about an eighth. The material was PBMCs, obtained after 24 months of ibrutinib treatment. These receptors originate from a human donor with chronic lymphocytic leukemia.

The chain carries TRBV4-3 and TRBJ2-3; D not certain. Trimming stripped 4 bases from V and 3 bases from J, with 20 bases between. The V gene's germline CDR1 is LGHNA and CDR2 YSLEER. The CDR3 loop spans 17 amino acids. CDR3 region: CASSPRLGASGTDTQYF. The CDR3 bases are TGCGCCAGCAGCCCCAGGCTAGGTGCGAGTGGGACAGATACGCAGTATTTT.

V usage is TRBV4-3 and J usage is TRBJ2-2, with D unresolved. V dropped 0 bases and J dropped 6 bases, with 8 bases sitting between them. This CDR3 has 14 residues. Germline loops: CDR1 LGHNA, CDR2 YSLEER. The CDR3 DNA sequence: TGCGCCAGCAGCCAAGATCTAGGTCCCGGGGAGCTGTTTTTT. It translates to CASSQDLGPGELFF.

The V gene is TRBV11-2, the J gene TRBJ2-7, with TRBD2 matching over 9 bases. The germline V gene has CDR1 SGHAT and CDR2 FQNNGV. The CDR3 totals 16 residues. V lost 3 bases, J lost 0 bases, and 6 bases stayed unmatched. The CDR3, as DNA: TGTGCCAGCAGCTTTAACCCTAGCGGGAACTCCTACGAGCAGTACTTC. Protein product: CASSFNPSGNSYEQYF.

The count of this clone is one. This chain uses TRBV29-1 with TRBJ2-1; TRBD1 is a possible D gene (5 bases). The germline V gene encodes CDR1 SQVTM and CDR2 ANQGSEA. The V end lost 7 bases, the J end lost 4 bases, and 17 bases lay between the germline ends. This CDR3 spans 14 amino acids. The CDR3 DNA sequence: TGCAGCGCTACCCCGGGCAGGGCATACAATGAGCAGTTCTTC. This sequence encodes CSATPGRAYNEQFF.

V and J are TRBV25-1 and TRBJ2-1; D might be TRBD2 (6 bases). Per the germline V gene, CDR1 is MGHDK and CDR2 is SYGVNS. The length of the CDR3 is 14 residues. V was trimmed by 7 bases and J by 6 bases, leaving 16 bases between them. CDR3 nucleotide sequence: TGTGCCAGCAATCCCTCGGGGGAGGTCAATGAGCAGTTCTTC. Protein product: CASNPSGEVNEQFF.

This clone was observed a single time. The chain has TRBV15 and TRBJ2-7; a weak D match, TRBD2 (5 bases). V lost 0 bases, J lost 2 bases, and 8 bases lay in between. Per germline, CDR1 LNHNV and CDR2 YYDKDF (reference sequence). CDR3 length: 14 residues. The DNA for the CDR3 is TGTGCCACCAGCAGAGACGGGAACACCTACGAGCAGTACTTC. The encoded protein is CATSRDGNTYEQYF. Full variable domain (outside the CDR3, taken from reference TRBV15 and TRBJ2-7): DAMVIQNPRYQVTQFGKPVTLSCSQTLNHNVMYWYQQKSSQAPKLLFHYYDKDFNNEADTPDNFQSRRPNTSFCFLDIRSPGLGDTAMYLCATSRDGNTYEQYFGPGTRLTVT.

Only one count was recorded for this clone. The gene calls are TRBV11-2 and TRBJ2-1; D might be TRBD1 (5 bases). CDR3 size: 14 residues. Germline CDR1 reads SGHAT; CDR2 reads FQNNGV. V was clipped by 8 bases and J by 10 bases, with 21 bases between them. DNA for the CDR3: TGTGCCAGCGTAGATTACAGGAAAACAATGGAGCAGTTCTTC. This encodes CASVDYRKTMEQFF.

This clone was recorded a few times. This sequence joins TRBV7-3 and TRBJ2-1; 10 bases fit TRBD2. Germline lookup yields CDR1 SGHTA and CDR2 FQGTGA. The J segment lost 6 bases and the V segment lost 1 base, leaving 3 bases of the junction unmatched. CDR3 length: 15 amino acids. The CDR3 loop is CASSLIAGGSNEQFF. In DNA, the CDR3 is TGTGCCAGCAGCTTAATAGCGGGAGGAAGCAATGAGCAGTTCTTC.

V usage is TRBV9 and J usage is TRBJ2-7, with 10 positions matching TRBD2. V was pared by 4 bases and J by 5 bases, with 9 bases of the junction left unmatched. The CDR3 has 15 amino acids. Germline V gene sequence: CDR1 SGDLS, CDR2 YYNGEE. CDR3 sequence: CASSRSLAGANEQYF. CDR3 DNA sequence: TGTGCCAGCAGCAGAAGTCTAGCGGGAGCAAACGAGCAGTACTTC.

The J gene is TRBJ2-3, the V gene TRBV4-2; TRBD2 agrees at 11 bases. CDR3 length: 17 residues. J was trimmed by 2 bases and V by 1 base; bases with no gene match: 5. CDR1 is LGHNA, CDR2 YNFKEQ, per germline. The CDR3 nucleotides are TGTGCCAGCAGCCAAGGGATAGCGGGAGGGCCCACAGATACGCAGTATTTT. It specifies CASSQGIAGGPTDTQYF.

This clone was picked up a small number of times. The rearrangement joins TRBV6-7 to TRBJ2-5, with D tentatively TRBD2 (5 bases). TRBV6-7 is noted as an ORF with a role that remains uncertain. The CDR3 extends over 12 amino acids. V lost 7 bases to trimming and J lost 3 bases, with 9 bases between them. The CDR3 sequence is CASKLEKETQYF. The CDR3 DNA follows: TGTGCCAGCAAACTAGAGAAAGAGACCCAGTACTTC.

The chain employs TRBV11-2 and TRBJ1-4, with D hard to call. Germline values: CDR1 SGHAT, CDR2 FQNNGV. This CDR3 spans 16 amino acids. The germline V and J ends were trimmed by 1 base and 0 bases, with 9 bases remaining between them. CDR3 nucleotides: TGTGCCAGCAGCTTAGTAGGCGGGGCAACTAATGAAAAACTGTTTTTT. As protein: CASSLVGGATNEKLFF.

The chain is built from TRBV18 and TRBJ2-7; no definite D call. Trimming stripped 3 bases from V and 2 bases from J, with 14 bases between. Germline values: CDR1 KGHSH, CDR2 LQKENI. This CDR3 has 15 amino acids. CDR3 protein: CASSPLASATYEQYF. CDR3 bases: TGTGCCAGCTCACCCCTGGCCTCTGCCACCTACGAGCAGTACTTC.

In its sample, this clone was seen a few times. The CDR3 DNA reads as TGTGCCAGCAGCCGATGGACAAACAGGGGATCCCACTATGGCTACACCTTC. Protein product: CASSRWTNRGSHYGYTF. This chain uses TRBV14 with TRBJ1-2; 7 bases align to TRBD1. Looked up from germline, CDR1 is SGHDN and CDR2 is FVKESK. The CDR3 contains 17 residues. V dropped 4 bases and J dropped 3; count of bases not matched to a gene: 14.

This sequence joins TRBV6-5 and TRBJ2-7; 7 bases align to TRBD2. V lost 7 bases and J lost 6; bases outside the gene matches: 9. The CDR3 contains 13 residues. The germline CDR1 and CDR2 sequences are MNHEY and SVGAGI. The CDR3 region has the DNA TGTGCCAGCACCGACGAGCGGGGCGGCGAGCAGTACTTC. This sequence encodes CASTDERGGEQYF.

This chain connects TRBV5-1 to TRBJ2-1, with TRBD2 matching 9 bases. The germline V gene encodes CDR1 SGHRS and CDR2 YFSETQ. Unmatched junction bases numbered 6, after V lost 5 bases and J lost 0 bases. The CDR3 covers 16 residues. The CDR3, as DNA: TGCGCCAGCAGTTCTAGCGGGGAACACTCCTACAATGAGCAGTTCTTC. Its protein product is CASSSSGEHSYNEQFF.

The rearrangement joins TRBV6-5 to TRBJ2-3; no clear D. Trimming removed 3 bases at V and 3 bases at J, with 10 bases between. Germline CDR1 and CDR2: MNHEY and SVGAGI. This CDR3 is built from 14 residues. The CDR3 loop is CASSYRRTTDTQYF. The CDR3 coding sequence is TGTGCCAGCAGTTATAGGAGAACTACAGATACGCAGTATTTT.

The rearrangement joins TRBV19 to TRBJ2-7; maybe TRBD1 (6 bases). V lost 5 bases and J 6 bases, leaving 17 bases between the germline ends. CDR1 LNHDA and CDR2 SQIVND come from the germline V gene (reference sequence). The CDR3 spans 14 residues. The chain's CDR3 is CASSQDRRLSEQYF. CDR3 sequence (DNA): TGTGCCAGTAGTCAGGACAGAAGGCTGAGCGAGCAGTACTTC.

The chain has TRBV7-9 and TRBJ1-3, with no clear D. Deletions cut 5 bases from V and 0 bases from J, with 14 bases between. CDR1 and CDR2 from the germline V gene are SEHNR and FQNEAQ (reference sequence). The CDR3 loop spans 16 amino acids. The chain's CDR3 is CASSPRDGFSGNTIYF. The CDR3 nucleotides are TGTGCCAGCAGCCCTCGTGACGGCTTCTCTGGAAACACCATATATTTT.

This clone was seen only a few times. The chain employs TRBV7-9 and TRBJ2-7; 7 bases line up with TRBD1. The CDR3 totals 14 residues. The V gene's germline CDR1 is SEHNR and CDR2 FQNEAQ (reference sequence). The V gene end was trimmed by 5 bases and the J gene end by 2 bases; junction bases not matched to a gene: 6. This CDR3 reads CASSPRTGAYEQYF. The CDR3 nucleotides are TGTGCCAGCAGCCCACGCACAGGGGCCTACGAGCAGTACTTC.

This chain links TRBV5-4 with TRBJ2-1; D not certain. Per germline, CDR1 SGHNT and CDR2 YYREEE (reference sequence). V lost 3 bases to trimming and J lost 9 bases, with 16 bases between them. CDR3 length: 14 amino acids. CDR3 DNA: TGTGCCAGCAGCTCCAATGACCCGGGTGGTGAGCAGTTCTTC. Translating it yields CASSSNDPGGEQFF. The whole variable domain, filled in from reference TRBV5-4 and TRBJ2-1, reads ETGVTQSPTHLIKTRGQQVTLRCSSQSGHNTVSWYQQALGQGPQFIFQYYREEENGRGNFPPRFSGLQFPNYSSELNVNALELDDSALYLCASSSNDPGGEQFFGPGTRLTVL.

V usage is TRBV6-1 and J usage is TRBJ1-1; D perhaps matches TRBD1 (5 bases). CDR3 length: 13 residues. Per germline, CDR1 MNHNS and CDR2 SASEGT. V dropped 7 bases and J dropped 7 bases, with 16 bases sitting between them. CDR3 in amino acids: CASTQRGFGEAFF. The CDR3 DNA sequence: TGTGCCAGCACCCAAAGGGGTTTTGGTGAAGCTTTCTTT.

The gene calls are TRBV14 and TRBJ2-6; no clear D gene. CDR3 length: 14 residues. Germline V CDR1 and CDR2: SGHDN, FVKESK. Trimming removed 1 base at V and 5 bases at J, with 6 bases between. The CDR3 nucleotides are TGTGCCAGCAGCCAAGGATCTAGGGCCAACGTCCTGACTTTC. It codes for CASSQGSRANVLTF.

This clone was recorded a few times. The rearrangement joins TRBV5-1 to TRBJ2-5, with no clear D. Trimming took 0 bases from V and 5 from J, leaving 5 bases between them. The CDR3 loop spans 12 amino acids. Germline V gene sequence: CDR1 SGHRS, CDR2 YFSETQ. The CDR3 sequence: CASSLARETQYF. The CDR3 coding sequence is TGCGCCAGCAGCTTGGCTCGGGAGACCCAGTACTTC.

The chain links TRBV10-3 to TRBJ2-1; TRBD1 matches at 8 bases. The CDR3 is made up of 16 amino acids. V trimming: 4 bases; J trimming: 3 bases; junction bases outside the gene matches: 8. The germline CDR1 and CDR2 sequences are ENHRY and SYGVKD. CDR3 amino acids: CAISATGQGYYNEQFF. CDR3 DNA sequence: TGTGCCATCAGTGCTACAGGACAGGGTTACTACAATGAGCAGTTCTTC.

CDR3: CASSAGGSYEQYF. CDR3 nucleotide sequence: TGTGCCAGCAGCGCGGGGGGGTCCTACGAGCAGTACTTC. The genes are TRBV9 and TRBJ2-7; 8 bases are a match to TRBD2. This CDR3 has 13 amino acids. V was pared by 3 bases and J by 1 base, with 0 bases of the junction left unmatched. Germline V gives CDR1 SGDLS, CDR2 YYNGEE.

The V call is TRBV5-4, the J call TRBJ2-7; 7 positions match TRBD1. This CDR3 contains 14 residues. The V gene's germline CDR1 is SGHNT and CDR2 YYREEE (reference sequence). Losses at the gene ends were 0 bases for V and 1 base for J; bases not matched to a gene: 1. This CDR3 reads CASSLETGSYEQYF. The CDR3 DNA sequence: TGTGCCAGCAGCTTGGAGACAGGGTCCTACGAGCAGTACTTC.

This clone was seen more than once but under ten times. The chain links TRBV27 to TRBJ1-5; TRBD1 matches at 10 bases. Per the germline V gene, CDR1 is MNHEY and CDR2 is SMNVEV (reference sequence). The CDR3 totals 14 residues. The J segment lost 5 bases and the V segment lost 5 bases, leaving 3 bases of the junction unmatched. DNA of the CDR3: TGTGCCAGCAGTCAAGGGACAGGGGATCAGCCCCAGCATTTT. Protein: CASSQGTGDQPQHF.

The CDR3 region has the DNA TGTGCCAGTAAGATCGGACAGCACACCGGGGAGCTGTTTTTT. Translating it yields CASKIGQHTGELFF. The chain uses TRBV19 and TRBJ2-2; perhaps TRBD1 as D (6 bases). The CDR3 contains 14 residues. V gave up 7 bases and J gave up 3 bases, with 12 bases separating them. Germline lookup yields CDR1 LNHDA and CDR2 SQIVND (reference sequence). Complete variable domain (other parts from reference TRBV19 and TRBJ2-2): DGGITQSPKYLFRKEGQNVTLSCEQNLNHDAMYWYRQDPGQGLRLIYYSQIVNDFQKGDIAEGYSVSREKKESFPLTVTSAQKNPTAFYLCASKIGQHTGELFFGEGSRLTVL.

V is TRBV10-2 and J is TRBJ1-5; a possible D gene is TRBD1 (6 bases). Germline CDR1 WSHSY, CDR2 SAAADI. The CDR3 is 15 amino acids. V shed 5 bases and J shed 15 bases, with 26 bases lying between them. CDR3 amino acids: CASSSGRGGPERLHF. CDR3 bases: TGCGCCAGCAGTTCCGGCAGGGGAGGGCCCGAACGGTTGCATTTT.